What follows are 28 T cell receptor beta chains derived from one specimen sequenced in a study of blood T cells in healthy people across ages. PCR was performed a second time for about 6 to 12 cycles using a sample-barcoded 5' primer and a J-beta primer mix. TCRdb re-analysed the 5' RACE reads in MiXCR, keeping a single row per CDR3 protein. In the table there are approximately 680,000 distinct CDR3 sequences, roughly 32% of which are singletons. Material: blood. All receptors derive from a woman aged 80 or over in good health.

Points on this clonotype: One junction end does not reproduce the germline sequence, and a read error may be involved. The V gene is TRBV12-3 or TRBV12-4, the J gene TRBJ2-3, with D perhaps matching TRBD1 or TRBD2 (5 bases each). The CDR3 totals 15 residues. DNA of the CDR3: TGTGCCAGCAGTTTGCAGGGAGCAAGAACAGATATGCAGTATTTT. Protein product: CASSLQGARTDMQYF.

This clonotype was counted only a few times. Just one base apart from a much larger clone, this may be a read error. The chain carries TRBV11-2 and TRBJ2-1; 9 bases align to TRBD1. The CDR3 is 14 amino acids. Per the germline V gene, CDR1 is SGHAT and CDR2 is FQNNGV. J gave up 13 bases and V 4 bases, and 11 bases lay outside the gene matches. The DNA of the CDR3 is TGTGCCAGCAGCTCGGGACAGGGCATGGAGACCCAGTTCTTC. It yields the protein CASSSGQGMETQFF.

This clonotype was counted a single time. The junction departs from the called germline gene at one end, perhaps through a read error. This chain joins TRBV25-1 and TRBJ1-2; a weak D match, TRBD1 (6 bases). CDR3 size: 14 residues. Looked up from germline, CDR1 is MGHDK and CDR2 is SYGVNS. The CDR3 is CVSRLTRTADGYTF. The CDR3 DNA sequence: TGTGTCAGCAGGTTAACCCGGACAGCGGACGGCTACACCTTC.

The chain couples TRBV5-1 to TRBJ1-1; maybe TRBD1 (5 bases). V was trimmed by 4 bases and J by 7 bases, leaving 17 bases between them. Germline assignment: CDR1 SGHRS and CDR2 YFSETQ. This CDR3 region has 14 residues. The CDR3: CASSPGTAGGEAFF. CDR3 sequence (DNA): TGCGCCAGCAGCCCCGGGACGGCCGGGGGTGAAGCTTTCTTT.

There are many counts of this clonotype. The V gene is TRBV5-1, the J gene TRBJ1-2; the match to TRBD1 covers 8 bases. This CDR3 has 13 amino acids. V was clipped by 3 bases and J by 6 bases; unmatched bases: 4. Germline V CDR1 and CDR2: SGHRS, YFSETQ. CDR3 nucleotides: TGCGCCAGCAGCTCCTCACAGGGGGATGGCTACACCTTC. It is translated as CASSSSQGDGYTF.

This rearrangement joins TRBV9 to TRBJ1-4; TRBD1 might be the D (6 bases). The CDR3 extends over 14 amino acids. Per germline, CDR1 SGDLS and CDR2 YYNGEE. Trimming removed 4 bases at V and 8 bases at J, with 15 bases between. In DNA form, the CDR3 reads TGTGCCAGCAGCACCCGACAGGTGGGCGAAAAACTGTTTTTT. Its protein is CASSTRQVGEKLFF.

The rearrangement uses TRBV9 and TRBJ2-4; TRBD1 matches 7 bases. The J call may be wrong; the DNA end is better matched by TRBJ2-5. Germline V gene data show CDR1 as SGDLS and CDR2 as YYNGEE. The CDR3 spans 15 residues. The CDR3 DNA follows: TGTGCCAGCAGCGTGGGGAACAGGGGTGGAGAGACCCAGTACTTC. It codes for CASSVGNRGGETQYF.

This clonotype has at least ten counts. The rearrangement uses TRBV29-1 and TRBJ2-6; TRBD1 might be the D (5 bases). Germline V gene lookup returns CDR1 SQVTM and CDR2 ANQGSEA. CDR3 length equals 15 residues. The V and J ends lost 4 bases and 2 bases respectively, with 12 bases between them. This CDR3 is CSVAGHRAGANVLTF. In DNA, the CDR3 is TGCAGCGTTGCAGGACACCGGGCTGGGGCCAACGTCCTGACTTTC. The full variable domain, its missing parts supplied by reference TRBV29-1 and TRBJ2-6, is SAVISQKPSRDICQRGTSLTIQCQVDSQVTMMFWYRQQPGQSLTLIATANQGSEATYESGFVIDKFPISRPNLTFSTLTVSNMSPEDSSIYLCSVAGHRAGANVLTFGAGSRLTVL.

The table lists this clonotype with many counts. This rearrangement joins TRBV4-3 to TRBJ2-1; 12 bases line up with TRBD2. The ends lost 2 bases at V and 7 bases at J; junction bases unmatched: 6. This CDR3 is built from 16 residues. CDR1 LGHNA and CDR2 YSLEER come from the germline V gene. CDR3 DNA: TGCGCCAGCAGCCAACTACTAGCGGGGGGTGGGAATGAGCAGTTCTTC. Protein: CASSQLLAGGGNEQFF.

This clonotype was recorded at least ten times. The chain uses TRBV9 and TRBJ2-7, with D tentatively TRBD2 (6 bases). The ends were cut back, 3 bases at V and 0 bases at J, with 13 bases in the middle. CDR1 is SGDLS, CDR2 YYNGEE, per germline. This CDR3 has 15 amino acids. CDR3 loop: CASSASGTHSYEQYF. The CDR3 nucleotides are TGTGCCAGCAGCGCCTCCGGGACTCACTCCTACGAGCAGTACTTC.

This clonotype was seen repeatedly, ten times or more. The chain combines TRBV9 with TRBJ2-1; TRBD2 matches 14 bases. The V and J ends lost 3 bases and 7 bases, in that order; junction bases with no gene match: 6. CDR1 and CDR2 (germline): SGDLS, YYNGEE. The CDR3 extends over 16 amino acids. For the CDR3, the DNA is TGTGCCAGCAGCGAAGGACTAGCGGGGGGATTTAATGAGCAGTTCTTC. Translating it yields CASSEGLAGGFNEQFF.

This clonotype was seen ten or more times. This chain links TRBV6-1 with TRBJ2-7; no firm D call. Trimming shortened V by 7 bases and J by 7 bases, and 17 bases separated the two germline ends. The CDR3 is 13 residues long. The germline V gene encodes CDR1 MNHNS and CDR2 SASEGT. CDR3 loop: CASTPITSGEQYF. CDR3 nucleotide sequence: TGTGCCAGCACGCCGATCACGAGTGGTGAGCAGTACTTC.

Turning to this clonotype: A much larger clone is a single base away; this may be a read error. The chain joins TRBV4-2 to TRBJ2-1, with D maybe TRBD2 (5 bases). The J call may be wrong; the DNA end is better matched by TRBJ2-7. CDR1 is LGHNA, CDR2 YNFKEQ, per germline. The length of the CDR3 is 14 residues. For the CDR3, the DNA is TGTGCCAGCAGCCAGCCACTAGTTTTCAATGAGCAGTACTTC. Its protein is CASSQPLVFNEQYF.

This clonotype was recorded at least ten times. The rearrangement joins TRBV15 to TRBJ2-1; D gene ambiguous. The germline V gene encodes CDR1 LNHNV and CDR2 YYDKDF (reference sequence). This CDR3 region has 14 residues. V was cut by 1 base and J by 8 bases, with 12 bases left in between. This CDR3 is CATSRAGIDDEQFF. CDR3 nucleotide sequence: TGTGCCACCAGCAGAGCTGGGATTGACGATGAGCAGTTCTTC.

In this sample, this clonotype turned up many times. The chain recombines TRBV7-2 with TRBJ2-1; 9 nucleotides match TRBD2. Germline trimming cut 0 bases from V and 13 bases from J; bases unmatched to any gene: 4. The CDR3 spans 13 residues. The V gene's germline CDR1 is SGHTA and CDR2 FQGNSA. The CDR3 sequence: CASSLAGGGVQFF. Written as DNA, the CDR3 is TGTGCCAGCAGCTTAGCGGGCGGGGGGGTTCAGTTCTTC. Drawing the rest from reference TRBV7-2 and TRBJ2-1, the complete variable domain is GAGVSQSPSNKVTEKGKDVELRCDPISGHTALYWYRQSLGQGLEFLIYFQGNSAPDKSGLPSDRFSAERTGGSVSTLTIQRTQQEDSAVYLCASSLAGGGVQFFGPGTRLTVL.

This clonotype came up many times. The chain couples TRBV7-2 to TRBJ1-1; D not certain. Germline CDR1 and CDR2: SGHTA and FQGNSA. This CDR3 comprises 14 residues. Trimming pared 0 bases from V and 3 bases from J, leaving 8 bases between. CDR3 DNA sequence: TGTGCCAGCAGCTTAGCGATGAGGGACACTGAAGCTTTCTTT. Protein sequence: CASSLAMRDTEAFF.

This clonotype was seen a few times. CDR3 in DNA: TGCGCCAGCACCTTCAGGGGGCTTAACACTGAAGCTTTCTTT. Its protein is CASTFRGLNTEAFF. This chain connects TRBV5-1 to TRBJ1-1; 8 bases agree with TRBD1. CDR3 length: 14 residues. Germline V gene sequence: CDR1 SGHRS, CDR2 YFSETQ. V shed 6 bases and J 2 bases; nucleotides not matched to a gene: 6.

There are a few counts of this clonotype. A much more abundant neighbour one base away suggests this may be a read error. The rearrangement joins TRBV6-2 or TRBV6-3 to TRBJ2-5; TRBD1 agrees at 7 bases. With the DNA end fitting TRBJ2-7 better, the J assignment may be wrong. This CDR3 has 15 residues. The V gene's germline CDR1 is MNHEY and CDR2 SVGEGT. CDR3 coding DNA: TGTGCCAGCACCAAGGTGCGACAGGGACGATACGAGCAGTACTTC. This encodes CASTKVRQGRYEQYF.

About this clonotype itself: A much bigger clone sits one base away, suggesting this may be a read error. The V gene is TRBV3-1, the J gene TRBJ2-5; D not resolved. The germline V gene encodes CDR1 LGHDT and CDR2 YNNKEL (reference sequence). The CDR3 is 13 amino acids. Trimming took 2 bases from V and 4 from J, leaving 8 bases between them. As DNA, the CDR3 is TGTGCCAGCAGCCAAATGGAAGGAGAGACCCAGTACTTC. Its translation is CASSQMEGETQYF.

A word on this clonotype: A much larger clone differs by one base, so this may be a read error. The chain links TRBV20-1 to TRBJ2-7; D is unclear. V lost 6 bases and J lost 12, with 18 bases in between. The CDR3 is 11 amino acids. Germline V lookup: CDR1 DFQATT, CDR2 SNEGSKA (reference sequence). The CDR3 sequence: CSAGRGNIRYF. CDR3 DNA: TGCAGTGCCGGACGAGGAAACATTCGGTACTTC.

The chain combines TRBV6-1 with TRBJ2-1, with unresolved D. Looked up from germline, CDR1 is MNHNS and CDR2 is SASEGT. The CDR3 is made up of 13 amino acids. V was clipped by 4 bases and J by 9 bases, with 13 bases between them. CDR3 bases: TGTGCCAGCAGTGGACGCCTCGGCGGTGAGCAGTTCTTC. Amino acid sequence: CASSGRLGGEQFF.

This clonotype was picked up many times. This chain uses TRBV6-6 with TRBJ1-5; D is uncertain. CDR3 length: 12 amino acids. Trimming pared 3 bases from V and 4 bases from J, leaving 4 bases between. CDR1 is MNHNY, CDR2 SVGAGI, per germline (reference sequence). CDR3 nucleotide sequence: TGTGCCAGCAGTTATTGGAATCAGCCCCAGCATTTT. Residues: CASSYWNQPQHF.

A note on this clonotype: Given a much more abundant clone one base away, this may be a read error. No conserved phenylalanine or tryptophan ends this CDR3, so it is likely a read error. This sequence joins TRBV10-1 and TRBJ2-1; D gene uncertain. The CDR3 covers 15 residues. The germline gives CDR1 WNHNN, CDR2 SYGVQD (reference sequence). V was shortened by 6 bases and J by 2 bases, with 14 bases between the two germline ends. The CDR3 spells CASSPQVMAYNEQFV. As DNA, the CDR3 is TGCGCCAGCAGCCCTCAGGTAATGGCCTACAATGAGCAGTTCGTC.

The rearrangement links TRBV6-5 to TRBJ1-2, with TRBD1 as a possible D gene (6 bases). This CDR3 contains 14 residues. The germline CDR1 and CDR2 sequences are MNHEY and SVGAGI. The V gene lost 6 bases and the J gene lost 2 bases, with 13 bases spanning the gap. Here the CDR3 reads CASSPYTGNYGYTF. Here the CDR3 DNA reads TGTGCCAGCAGCCCCTACACAGGGAACTATGGCTACACCTTC.

This clonotype occurred many times. V gene TRBV5-6 combines with J gene TRBJ2-1, with 11 bases identical to TRBD1. V dropped 2 bases and J dropped 5; count of bases not matched to a gene: 6. Germline values: CDR1 SGHDT, CDR2 YYEEEE. The CDR3 has 16 amino acids. The CDR3 nucleotides read TGTGCCAGCAGCTTTCGCGTGGGACAGGGGGACAATGAGCAGTTCTTC. Its translation is CASSFRVGQGDNEQFF.

In this sample, this clonotype turned up a few times. This chain's CDR3 is CATSRDLRGGNQPQHF. CDR3 DNA: TGTGCCACCAGCAGAGATCTTAGGGGCGGCAATCAGCCCCAGCATTTT. The rearrangement uses TRBV15 and TRBJ1-5; possibly TRBD1 for D (5 bases). CDR1 and CDR2 from the germline V gene are LNHNV and YYDKDF (reference sequence). The CDR3 covers 16 residues. V gave up 0 bases and J gave up 2 bases, with 11 bases separating them.

This clonotype appeared a few times. The chain employs TRBV12-3 or TRBV12-4 and TRBJ1-1; D unclear. Between the trimmed V and J ends, which lost 5 bases and 1 base, there was a span of 8 bases. The CDR3 is made up of 13 amino acids. The CDR3 DNA sequence: TGTGCCAGCAGTATAAAACGGAACACTGAAGCTTTCTTT. The encoded protein is CASSIKRNTEAFF.

This clonotype was observed many times. This rearrangement joins TRBV13 to TRBJ2-1; no definite D call. The CDR3 contains 14 residues. The V end lost 0 bases, the J end lost 6 bases, and 9 bases lay between the germline ends. Germline CDR1 reads PRHDT; CDR2 reads FYEKMQ (reference sequence). In DNA form, the CDR3 reads TGTGCCAGCAGCTTAGGCCGTACCGTCAATGAGCAGTTCTTC. It codes for CASSLGRTVNEQFF.